This TCR beta chain was sequenced in a study of cytomegalovirus exposure and HLA in healthy donors. Both 60 Vbeta primers and 13 Jbeta primers went into the PCR. Data came from immunoSEQ multiplex PCR; TCRdb stores just in-frame clones and leaves some out. The sample shows about 170,000 clones, about three quarters of them seen only once. The specimen was PBMCs. The receptor's source is a female donor in good health and CMV-seronegative.

The CDR3 sequence is CASSLAGSHEQYF. CDR3 coding DNA: TGTGCCAGCAGCTTAGCCGGGAGTCACGAGCAGTACTTC. The chain has TRBV11-2 and TRBJ2-7; a possible D gene is TRBD2 (6 bases). Germline V CDR1 and CDR2: SGHAT, FQNNGV. Trimming removed 1 base from V and 5 bases from J, with 9 bases in between. CDR3 length: 13 amino acids.